The clone carrying this T cell receptor beta chain was seen more than once but under ten times. The antigen remains undetermined. At one end, the junction sequence differs from germline, possibly due to a read error. The sequenced template was cDNA made from the entire isolated RNA. Measured with immunoSEQ multiplex PCR; TCRdb has only the in-frame clones, and not every one. The sample carries 150,000 to 200,000 clones, approximately 8.8% recorded once. Germline CDR1 and CDR2: GTSNPN and SVGIG (reference sequence). The CDR3 runs 11 residues. These data are taken from a study of beta chain features in type 1 diabetes. General study results and limits: Resolution of whether HLA type affects TCRB rearrangement was not achieved here. Among patients with Type 1 diabetes, TCRB CDR3s were moderately but significantly shorter in every one of the four CD4+ subsets. A pattern of fewer insertions and more deletions at VDJ junctions was seen in type 1 diabetes patients. cDNA-based reads could over-represent cells with high TCR expression.

Stem cell-like memory, regulatory, central memory and naive CD4+ cells were sorted via CD45RO/CCR7/CD25/CD127/CD95/CD27. Source material: central memory CD4+ T cells from blood. The chain joins TRBV30 to TRBJ2-1; 12 nucleotides align to TRBD2. The origin of this receptor is a woman under 40 with type 1 diabetes. CDR3 sequence: CAWRTSGRQVF. The CDR3 DNA follows: TGTGCCTGGAGAACTAGCGGGAGGCAGGTCTTC.